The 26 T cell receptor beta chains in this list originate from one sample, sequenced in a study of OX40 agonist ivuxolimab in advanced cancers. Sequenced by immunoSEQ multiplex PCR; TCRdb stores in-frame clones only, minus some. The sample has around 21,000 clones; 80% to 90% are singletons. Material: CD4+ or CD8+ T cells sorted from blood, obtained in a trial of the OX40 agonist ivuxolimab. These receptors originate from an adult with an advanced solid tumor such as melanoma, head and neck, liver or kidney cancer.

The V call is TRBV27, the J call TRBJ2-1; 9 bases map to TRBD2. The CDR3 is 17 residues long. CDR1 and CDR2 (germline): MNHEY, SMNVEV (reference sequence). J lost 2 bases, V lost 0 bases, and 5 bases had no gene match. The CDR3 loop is CASSLSGLAGTYNEQFF. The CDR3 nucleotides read TGTGCCAGCAGTTTATCGGGGCTAGCGGGAACCTACAATGAGCAGTTCTTC.

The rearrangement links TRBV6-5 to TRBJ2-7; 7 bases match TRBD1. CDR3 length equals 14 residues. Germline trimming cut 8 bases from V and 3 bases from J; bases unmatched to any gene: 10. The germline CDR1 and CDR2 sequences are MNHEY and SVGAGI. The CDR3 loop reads CASLGTEQIYEQYF. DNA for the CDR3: TGTGCCAGCTTGGGGACAGAGCAAATCTACGAGCAGTACTTC.

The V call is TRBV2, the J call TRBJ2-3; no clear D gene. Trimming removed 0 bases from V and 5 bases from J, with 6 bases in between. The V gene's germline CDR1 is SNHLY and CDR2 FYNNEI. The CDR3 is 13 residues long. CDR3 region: CASSEAAEDTQYF. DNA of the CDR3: TGTGCCAGCAGTGAAGCGGCGGAAGATACGCAGTATTTT.

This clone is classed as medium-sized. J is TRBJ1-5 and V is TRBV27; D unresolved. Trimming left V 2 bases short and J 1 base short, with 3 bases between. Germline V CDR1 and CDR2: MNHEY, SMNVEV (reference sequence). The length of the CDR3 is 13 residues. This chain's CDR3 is CASSLTSNQPQHF. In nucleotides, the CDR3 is TGTGCCAGCAGTTTAACGAGCAATCAGCCCCAGCATTTT.

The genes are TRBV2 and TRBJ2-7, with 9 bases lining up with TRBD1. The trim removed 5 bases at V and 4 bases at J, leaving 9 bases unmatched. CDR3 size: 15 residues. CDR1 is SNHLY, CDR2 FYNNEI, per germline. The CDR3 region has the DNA TGTGCCAGCAGTCCTACAGGGGGCGCTTTTTACGAGCAGTACTTC. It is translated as CASSPTGGAFYEQYF.

CDR3 nucleotides: TGTGCCAGTATTGACGACAGGGGGGCGGTGGACACTGAAGCTTTCTTT. Translated: CASIDDRGAVDTEAFF. V gene TRBV19 combines with J gene TRBJ1-1; 9 positions agree with TRBD1. This CDR3 comprises 16 residues. V was pared by 7 bases and J by 3 bases, with 12 bases of the junction left unmatched. In germline, CDR1 is LNHDA, CDR2 SQIVND (reference sequence).

The CDR3 sequence: CATSPRIPGHEKLFF. The DNA of the CDR3 is TGTGCCACCAGCCCCCGAATACCGGGGCATGAAAAACTGTTTTTT. J is TRBJ1-4 and V is TRBV15, with D maybe TRBD1 (5 bases). Looked up from germline, CDR1 is LNHNV and CDR2 is YYDKDF (reference sequence). The CDR3 extends over 15 amino acids. The germline V and J ends were trimmed by 5 bases and 6 bases, with 16 bases remaining between them.

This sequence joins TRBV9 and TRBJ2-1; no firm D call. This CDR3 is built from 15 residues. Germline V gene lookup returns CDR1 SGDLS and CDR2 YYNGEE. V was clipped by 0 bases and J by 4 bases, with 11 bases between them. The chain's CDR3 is CASSVEGTLYNEQFF. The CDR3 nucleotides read TGTGCCAGCAGCGTAGAAGGCACACTATACAATGAGCAGTTCTTC.

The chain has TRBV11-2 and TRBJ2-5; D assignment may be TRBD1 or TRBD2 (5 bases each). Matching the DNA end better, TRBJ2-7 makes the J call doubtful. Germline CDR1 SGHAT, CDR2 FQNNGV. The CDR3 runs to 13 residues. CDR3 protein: CASSTGTTYEQYF. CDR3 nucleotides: TGTGCCAGCAGCACCGGGACCACATACGAGCAGTACTTC.

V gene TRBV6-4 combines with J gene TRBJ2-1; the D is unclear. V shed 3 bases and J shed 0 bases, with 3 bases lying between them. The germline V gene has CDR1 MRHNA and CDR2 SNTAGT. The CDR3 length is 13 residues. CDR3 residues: CASSERSYNEQFF. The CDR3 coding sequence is TGTGCCAGCAGTGAGCGCTCCTACAATGAGCAGTTCTTC.

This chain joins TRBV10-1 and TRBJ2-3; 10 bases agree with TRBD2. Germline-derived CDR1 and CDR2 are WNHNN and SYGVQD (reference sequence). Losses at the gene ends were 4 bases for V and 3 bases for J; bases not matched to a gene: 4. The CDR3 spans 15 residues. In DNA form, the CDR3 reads TGCGCCAGCAGTGGCGGACTAGCGGAAACAGATACGCAGTATTTT. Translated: CASSGGLAETDTQYF.

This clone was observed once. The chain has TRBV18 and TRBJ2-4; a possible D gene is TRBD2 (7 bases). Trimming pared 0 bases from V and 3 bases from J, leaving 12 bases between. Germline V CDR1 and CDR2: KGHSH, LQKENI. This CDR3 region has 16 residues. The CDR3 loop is CASSPPLRGGKNIQYF. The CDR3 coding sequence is TGTGCCAGCTCACCACCGCTAAGGGGGGGCAAAAACATTCAGTACTTC.

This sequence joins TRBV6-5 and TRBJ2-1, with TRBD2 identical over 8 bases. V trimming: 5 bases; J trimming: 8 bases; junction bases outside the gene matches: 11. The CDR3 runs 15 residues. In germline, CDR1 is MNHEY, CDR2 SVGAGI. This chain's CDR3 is CASSKRELTRDEQFF. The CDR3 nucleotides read TGTGCCAGCAGTAAGCGGGAGTTGACACGGGATGAGCAGTTCTTC.

The CDR3 protein is CASSYRQVTYEQYF. The CDR3 DNA follows: TGTGCCAGCAGTTATAGGCAGGTTACGTACGAGCAGTACTTC. The genes are TRBV6-6 and TRBJ2-7; D is ambiguous. The V end was cut by 3 bases, the J end by 4 bases, with 13 bases between. CDR3 length: 14 amino acids. Germline V gene data show CDR1 as MNHNY and CDR2 as SVGAGI (reference sequence).

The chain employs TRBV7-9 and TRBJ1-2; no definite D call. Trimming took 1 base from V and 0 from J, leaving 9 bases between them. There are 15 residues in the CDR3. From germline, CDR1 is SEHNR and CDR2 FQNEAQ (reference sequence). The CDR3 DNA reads TGTGCCAGCAGCTTAGGGGTAGGGTCTAACTATGGCTACACCTTC. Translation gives CASSLGVGSNYGYTF.

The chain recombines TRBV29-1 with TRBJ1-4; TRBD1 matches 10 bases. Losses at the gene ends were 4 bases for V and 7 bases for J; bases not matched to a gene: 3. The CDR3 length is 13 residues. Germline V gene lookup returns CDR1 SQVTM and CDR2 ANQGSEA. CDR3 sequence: CSVGDRGFEKLFF. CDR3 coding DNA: TGCAGCGTTGGGGACAGGGGCTTTGAAAAACTGTTTTTT. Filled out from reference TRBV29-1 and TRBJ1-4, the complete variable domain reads SAVISQKPSRDICQRGTSLTIQCQVDSQVTMMFWYRQQPGQSLTLIATANQGSEATYESGFVIDKFPISRPNLTFSTLTVSNMSPEDSSIYLCSVGDRGFEKLFFGSGTQLSVL.

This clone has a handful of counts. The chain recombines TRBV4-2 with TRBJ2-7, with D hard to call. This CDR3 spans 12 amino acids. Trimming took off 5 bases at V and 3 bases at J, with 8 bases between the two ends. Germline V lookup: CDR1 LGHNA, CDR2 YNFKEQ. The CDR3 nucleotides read TGTGCCAGCAGCAGCCTGAGCTACGAGCAGTACTTC. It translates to CASSSLSYEQYF.

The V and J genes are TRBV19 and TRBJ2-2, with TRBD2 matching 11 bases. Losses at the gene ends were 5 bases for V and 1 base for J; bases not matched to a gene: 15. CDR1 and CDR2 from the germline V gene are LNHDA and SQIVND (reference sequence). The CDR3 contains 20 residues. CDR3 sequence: CASSPHPPSTSGRNTGELFF. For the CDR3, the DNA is TGTGCCAGTAGTCCCCACCCCCCCTCTACTAGCGGGAGGAACACCGGGGAGCTGTTTTTT.

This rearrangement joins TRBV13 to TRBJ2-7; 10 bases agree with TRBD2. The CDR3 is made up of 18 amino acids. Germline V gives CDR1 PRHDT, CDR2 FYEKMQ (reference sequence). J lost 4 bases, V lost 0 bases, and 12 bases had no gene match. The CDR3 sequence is CASSLGLRTSGVFYEQYF. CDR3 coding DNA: TGTGCCAGCAGCTTAGGCCTAAGGACTAGCGGTGTCTTTTACGAGCAGTACTTC.

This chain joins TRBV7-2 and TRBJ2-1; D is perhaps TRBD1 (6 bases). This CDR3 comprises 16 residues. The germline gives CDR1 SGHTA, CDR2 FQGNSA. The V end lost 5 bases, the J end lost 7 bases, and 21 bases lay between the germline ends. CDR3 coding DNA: TGTGCCAGCAGCCTCACAGGGCCCCGGGTGTGGAATGAGCAGTTCTTC. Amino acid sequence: CASSLTGPRVWNEQFF.

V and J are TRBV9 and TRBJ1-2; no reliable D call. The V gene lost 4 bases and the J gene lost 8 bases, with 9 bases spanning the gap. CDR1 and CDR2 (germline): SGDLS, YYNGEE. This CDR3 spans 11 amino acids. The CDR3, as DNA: TGTGCCAGCAGCAACCGAGGGGGCTACACCTTC. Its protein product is CASSNRGGYTF.

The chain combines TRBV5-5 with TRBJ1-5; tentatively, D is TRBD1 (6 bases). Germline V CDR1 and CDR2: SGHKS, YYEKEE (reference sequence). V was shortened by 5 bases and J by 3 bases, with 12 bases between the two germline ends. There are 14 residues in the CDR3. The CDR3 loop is CASSLTGLNQPQHF. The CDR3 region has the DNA TGTGCCAGCAGTTTGACAGGCCTCAATCAGCCCCAGCATTTT. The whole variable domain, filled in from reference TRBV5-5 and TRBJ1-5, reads DAGVTQSPTHLIKTRGQQVTLRCSPISGHKSVSWYQQVLGQGPQFIFQYYEKEERGRGNFPDRFSARQFPNYSSELNVNALLLGDSALYLCASSLTGLNQPQHFGDGTRLSIL.

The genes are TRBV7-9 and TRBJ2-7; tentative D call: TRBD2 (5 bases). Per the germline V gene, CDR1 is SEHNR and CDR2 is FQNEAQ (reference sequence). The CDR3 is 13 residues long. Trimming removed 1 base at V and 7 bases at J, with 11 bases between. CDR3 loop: CASSLGASGEQYF. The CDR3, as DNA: TGTGCCAGCAGCTTAGGGGCGTCGGGGGAGCAGTACTTC.

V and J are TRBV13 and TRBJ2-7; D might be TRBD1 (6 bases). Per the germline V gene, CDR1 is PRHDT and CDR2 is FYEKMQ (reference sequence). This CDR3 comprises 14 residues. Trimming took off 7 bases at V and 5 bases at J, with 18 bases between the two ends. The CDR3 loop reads CASTFLGAPHEQYF. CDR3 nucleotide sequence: TGTGCCAGCACCTTCTTGGGGGCGCCCCACGAGCAGTACTTC. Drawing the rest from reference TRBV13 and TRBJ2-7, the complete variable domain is AAGVIQSPRHLIKEKRETATLKCYPIPRHDTVYWYQQGPGQDPQFLISFYEKMQSDKGSIPDRFSAQQFSDYHSELNMSSLELGDSALYFCASTFLGAPHEQYFGPGTRLTVT.

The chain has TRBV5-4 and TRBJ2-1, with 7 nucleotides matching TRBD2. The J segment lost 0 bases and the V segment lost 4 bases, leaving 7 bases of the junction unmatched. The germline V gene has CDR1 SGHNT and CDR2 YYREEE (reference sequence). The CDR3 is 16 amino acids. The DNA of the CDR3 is TGTGCCAGCAGCCCACGACCGGGGGGCTCCTACAATGAGCAGTTCTTC. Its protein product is CASSPRPGGSYNEQFF. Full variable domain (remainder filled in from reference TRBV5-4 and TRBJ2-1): ETGVTQSPTHLIKTRGQQVTLRCSSQSGHNTVSWYQQALGQGPQFIFQYYREEENGRGNFPPRFSGLQFPNYSSELNVNALELDDSALYLCASSPRPGGSYNEQFFGPGTRLTVL.

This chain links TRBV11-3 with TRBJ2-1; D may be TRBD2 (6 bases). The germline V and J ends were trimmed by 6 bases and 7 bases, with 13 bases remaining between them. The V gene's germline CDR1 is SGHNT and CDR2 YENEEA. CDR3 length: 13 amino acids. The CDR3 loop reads CASSFGTPNEQFF. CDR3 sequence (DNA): TGTGCCAGCAGTTTTGGGACTCCTAATGAGCAGTTCTTC. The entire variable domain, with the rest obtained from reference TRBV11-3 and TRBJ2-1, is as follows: EAGVVQSPRYKIIEKKQPVAFWCNPISGHNTLYWYLQNLGQGPELLIRYENEEAVDDSQLPKDRFSAERLKGVDSTLKIQPAELGDSAVYLCASSFGTPNEQFFGPGTRLTVL.